This T cell receptor (beta chain) was obtained from a study of shared clonotypes between healthy human individuals. Study at large: Three plates each covered CD4 naive and memory; CD8 naive two, CD8 memory one.

The CDR3 runs 13 residues. After removal of 4 bases from V and 5 bases from J, the junction contained 3 bases not matched to a gene. Germline lookup yields CDR1 MDHEN and CDR2 SYDVKM. Running of the assay took place at deep level. Using immunoSEQ multiplex PCR, the repertoire was profiled, and TCRdb retains in-frame clones only, with some absent. The sample includes around 2.1 million clones, 90% to 97% seen only once; the top ten take around 0.13%. As for this clone: Its antigen is unknown.

Regarding the study as a whole: Naive subsets generally had larger estimated richness than memory subsets. Generation probabilities of non-shared clonotypes were lower (relative to those shared by all four donors).

This chain uses TRBV28 with TRBJ2-5, with 8 bases matching TRBD2. Sequencing used naive CD4+ T cells sorted from blood. Noted subset: CD45RA+ positively selected. This TCR derives from a young man in good health. The CDR3 is CASSYGGAETQYF. The CDR3, as DNA: TGTGCCAGCAGTTACGGGGGGGCGGAGACCCAGTACTTC.